These 22 T cell receptor beta chains share one sample of origin, sequenced in a study of T-cell reconstitution after alpha-beta-depleted transplantation in children. Unique molecular identifiers were incorporated into the prepared TCRbeta library. TCRdb redid the calling of the PCR reads with MiXCR, one entry per CDR3 protein. In the table there are about 540,000 distinct CDR3 sequences, approximately 16% of which are singletons. The sample in question was PBMCs from the stem cell graft donor, obtained from the stem cell graft. Receptors originate from a human donor who donated a stem cell graft to a child with acute lymphoblastic leukemia.

This clonotype appeared a few times. The chain employs TRBV7-9 and TRBJ2-3, with D uncertain. V was pared by 6 bases and J by 3 bases, with 7 bases between. Germline values: CDR1 SEHNR, CDR2 FQNEAQ (reference sequence). CDR3 length: 12 amino acids. The CDR3 DNA reads as TGTGCCAGCAGAATACTAACAGATACGCAGTATTTT. Residues: CASRILTDTQYF.

In its sample, this clonotype was seen many times. The chain employs TRBV18 and TRBJ2-7; D remains ambiguous. The CDR3 loop spans 11 amino acids. The ends were cut back, 3 bases at V and 2 bases at J, with 2 bases in the middle. The germline V gene has CDR1 KGHSH and CDR2 LQKENI. The CDR3 DNA reads as TGTGCCAGCTCACCCGCCTACGAGCAGTACTTC. It is translated as CASSPAYEQYF.

The chain carries TRBV29-1 and TRBJ2-7, with D tentatively TRBD1 (5 bases). This CDR3 contains 11 residues. Trimming shortened V by 5 bases and J by 3 bases, and 8 bases separated the two germline ends. Germline CDR1 SQVTM, CDR2 ANQGSEA. CDR3 DNA sequence: TGCAGCGTTTATACAGGCTACGAGCAGTACTTC. It codes for CSVYTGYEQYF.

The chain employs TRBV20-1 and TRBJ2-7, with TRBD2 identical over 10 bases. After removal of 1 base from V and 2 bases from J, the junction contained 8 bases not matched to a gene. The CDR3 consists of 16 residues. CDR1 and CDR2 from the germline V gene are DFQATT and SNEGSKA (reference sequence). The CDR3 coding sequence is TGCAGTGCTAGAGCCCAGCGGGAGGGCCTCCCCTACGAGCAGTACTTC. Its translation is CSARAQREGLPYEQYF.

This clonotype was seen a few times. The chain carries TRBV7-2 and TRBJ2-5, with TRBD1 matching over 7 bases. The V and J ends lost 6 bases and 4 bases, in that order; junction bases with no gene match: 5. The CDR3 has 13 amino acids. The germline CDR1 and CDR2 sequences are SGHTA and FQGNSA. The CDR3 DNA sequence: TGTGCCAGCAGGCGACAGGGCCGAGAGACCCAGTACTTC. This encodes CASRRQGRETQYF.

The sample holds many counts of this clonotype. The rearrangement links TRBV7-9 to TRBJ2-2; 8 bases agree with TRBD1. The CDR3 extends over 15 amino acids. The junction had 4 bases not matched to a gene; V was cut back by 0 bases and J by 7 bases. Germline loops: CDR1 SEHNR, CDR2 FQNEAQ (reference sequence). The CDR3 reads CASSLADRVIGELFF. For the CDR3, the DNA is TGTGCCAGCAGCTTAGCGGACAGGGTGATCGGGGAGCTGTTTTTT. Variable domain in full (rest from reference TRBV7-9 and TRBJ2-2): DTGVSQNPRHKITKRGQNVTFRCDPISEHNRLYWYRQTLGQGPEFLTYFQNEAQLEKSRLLSDRFSAERPKGSFSTLEIQRTEQGDSAMYLCASSLADRVIGELFFGEGSRLTVL.

This clonotype appeared a few times. V gene TRBV20-1 combines with J gene TRBJ1-4; D may be TRBD1 (5 bases). The V gene lost 5 bases and the J gene lost 8 bases, with 15 bases spanning the gap. This CDR3 contains 13 residues. Germline V gene sequence: CDR1 DFQATT, CDR2 SNEGSKA (reference sequence). The chain's CDR3 is CSAARDGREKLFF. In DNA, the CDR3 is TGCAGTGCTGCCCGGGACGGGAGGGAAAAACTGTTTTTT.

The chain couples TRBV7-9 to TRBJ2-1; tentatively, D is TRBD1 (6 bases). Trimming left V 5 bases short and J 5 bases short, with 16 bases between. Germline CDR1 SEHNR, CDR2 FQNEAQ (reference sequence). The CDR3 runs to 15 residues. Here the CDR3 DNA reads TGTGCCAGCAGCCCCCACAGGGACGCGCACAATGAGCAGTTCTTC. Amino acid sequence: CASSPHRDAHNEQFF.

This clonotype was counted a few times. CDR3 sequence: CSASGTWNTGELFF. In DNA form, the CDR3 reads TGCAGTGCTAGCGGGACTTGGAACACCGGGGAGCTGTTTTTT. V gene TRBV20-1 combines with J gene TRBJ2-2, with a weak D call TRBD2 (6 bases). CDR1 is DFQATT, CDR2 SNEGSKA, per germline (reference sequence). V was clipped by 3 bases and J by 1 base, with 9 bases between them. CDR3 length: 14 residues.

The V and J genes are TRBV14 and TRBJ2-5; D gene ambiguous. The CDR3 contains 13 residues. Looked up from germline, CDR1 is SGHDN and CDR2 is FVKESK. The germline V and J ends were trimmed by 4 bases and 5 bases, with 11 bases remaining between them. The CDR3 region has the DNA TGTGCCAGCAGCCGGGGAACTTTGGAGACCCAGTACTTC. Protein sequence: CASSRGTLETQYF. The complete variable domain, with remaining parts taken from reference TRBV14 and TRBJ2-5, reads EAGVTQFPSHSVIEKGQTVTLRCDPISGHDNLYWYRRVMGKEIKFLLHFVKESKQDESGMPNNRFLAERTGGTYSTLKVQPAELEDSGVYFCASSRGTLETQYFGPGTRLLVL.

This chain links TRBV12-3 or TRBV12-4 with TRBJ1-1, with no clear D. With 3 bases removed from V and 1 base from J, the gap between germline ends came to 15 bases. CDR3 size: 16 residues. The CDR3 protein is CASSFPQASRNTEAFF. The DNA for the CDR3 is TGTGCCAGCAGTTTCCCACAAGCATCCAGGAACACTGAAGCTTTCTTT.

V gene TRBV5-1 combines with J gene TRBJ2-5; 9 bases line up with TRBD2. Looked up from germline, CDR1 is SGHRS and CDR2 is YFSETQ. V lost 3 bases, J lost 5 bases, and 11 bases stayed unmatched. The CDR3 sequence is 16 residues long. DNA of the CDR3: TGCGCCAGCAGCTCCACTAGCGGGCGAGTATTCGAGACCCAGTACTTC. The encoded protein is CASSSTSGRVFETQYF.

The chain employs TRBV5-1 and TRBJ1-1, with 7 bases lining up with TRBD1. With 7 bases clipped from V and 5 bases from J, the junction kept 8 bases outside the gene matches. This CDR3 is 13 amino acids long. Germline V lookup: CDR1 SGHRS, CDR2 YFSETQ. CDR3 protein: CASRQGSGTEAFF. DNA for the CDR3: TGCGCCAGCCGACAGGGAAGTGGAACTGAAGCTTTCTTT.

V gene TRBV7-9 combines with J gene TRBJ2-7; D may be TRBD2 (5 bases). The CDR3 runs to 13 residues. Germline CDR1 SEHNR, CDR2 FQNEAQ (reference sequence). V dropped 5 bases and J dropped 4 bases, with 12 bases sitting between them. CDR3 region: CASSQPGGYEQYF. The CDR3 region has the DNA TGTGCCAGCAGCCAGCCAGGAGGTTACGAGCAGTACTTC.

There are a few counts of this clonotype. The chain recombines TRBV27 with TRBJ2-1; 8 bases agree with TRBD1. The CDR3 loop spans 14 amino acids. Germline CDR1 reads MNHEY; CDR2 reads SMNVEV (reference sequence). Unmatched junction bases numbered 7, after V lost 3 bases and J lost 9 bases. The DNA of the CDR3 is TGTGCCAGCAGTTTGCAGGCAGGGGGCAGTGAGCAGTTCTTC. Its protein is CASSLQAGGSEQFF.

This clonotype came up a few times. The CDR3 sequence is CSVGMAGAYNEQFF. The DNA for the CDR3 is TGCAGCGTTGGTATGGCGGGAGCCTACAATGAGCAGTTCTTC. J is TRBJ2-1 and V is TRBV29-1; 7 bases are a match to TRBD2. CDR3 size: 14 residues. The germline CDR1 and CDR2 sequences are SQVTM and ANQGSEA. V gave up 4 bases and J gave up 2 bases; unmatched junction bases: 5.

The rearrangement uses TRBV5-1 and TRBJ2-1, with TRBD2 as a possible D gene (5 bases). The CDR3 spans 13 residues. Germline V gene sequence: CDR1 SGHRS, CDR2 YFSETQ. V lost 0 bases and J 10 bases, leaving 11 bases between the germline ends. In nucleotides, the CDR3 is TGCGCCAGCAGCTTGGCCCAGAGGGCGGAGCAGTTCTTC. This sequence encodes CASSLAQRAEQFF.

CDR3 loop: CASSLGGWNQPQHF. The DNA of the CDR3 is TGCGCCAGCAGCTTGGGGGGGTGGAATCAGCCCCAGCATTTT. This chain uses TRBV5-1 with TRBJ1-5; the D gene is possibly TRBD1 (5 bases). Germline loops: CDR1 SGHRS, CDR2 YFSETQ. The CDR3 loop spans 14 amino acids. The germline V and J ends were trimmed by 0 bases and 4 bases, with 8 bases remaining between them.

V usage is TRBV29-1 and J usage is TRBJ2-7, with 14 nucleotides matching TRBD2. Losses at the gene ends were 4 bases for V and 3 bases for J; bases not matched to a gene: 14. This CDR3 has 18 amino acids. From germline, CDR1 is SQVTM and CDR2 ANQGSEA. CDR3 nucleotide sequence: TGCAGCGTTGTTGGTGGACTAGCGGGAGGCGCTGTCCACTACGAGCAGTACTTC. This translates into CSVVGGLAGGAVHYEQYF.

In this sample, this clonotype turned up many times. V is TRBV12-3 or TRBV12-4 and J is TRBJ1-6; D perhaps matches TRBD1 (5 bases). V lost 0 bases and J 7 bases, leaving 10 bases between the germline ends. This CDR3 contains 15 residues. The DNA of the CDR3 is TGTGCCAGCAGTTTAGCGCCGGGGGTCAATTCACCCCTCCACTTT. Translation: CASSLAPGVNSPLHF.

This clonotype was seen a handful of times. V usage is TRBV29-1 and J usage is TRBJ2-7; 7 nucleotides match TRBD1. In germline, CDR1 is SQVTM, CDR2 ANQGSEA. The length of the CDR3 is 13 residues. After removal of 8 bases from V and 6 bases from J, the junction contained 13 bases not matched to a gene. The CDR3 coding sequence is TGCAGCTTCCAGGGGGACAGTCTCTCCGAGCAGTACTTC. This codes for CSFQGDSLSEQYF.

In this sample, this clonotype turned up a few times. The V and J genes are TRBV5-6 and TRBJ2-7, with D unresolved. This CDR3 region has 15 residues. Trimming cost V 1 base and J 1 base, with 12 bases left between them. CDR1 is SGHDT and CDR2 is YYEEEE in the germline V gene. CDR3 sequence: CASSLNGWLSYEQYF. In DNA, the CDR3 is TGTGCCAGCAGCTTGAACGGATGGCTATCCTACGAGCAGTACTTC.